The sequence of this T cell receptor beta chain was determined in a study of control samples from healthy donors and cancer patients. Germline assignment: CDR1 SGHNT and CDR2 YENEEA. This CDR3 is built from 13 residues. V gave up 5 bases and J gave up 5 bases, with 10 bases separating them. Sequencing was performed with immunoSEQ multiplex PCR; in TCRdb, only in-frame clones are kept and a portion is missing. The table records about 98,000 clones, 79% of them present only once. V is TRBV11-3 and J is TRBJ2-1; a weak D match, TRBD1 (6 bases). The sequenced sample was blood. This receptor was obtained from a woman in her thirties in good health. The CDR3 nucleotides are TGTGCCAGCAGCGCCCGGACAGACAATGAGCAGTTCTTC. Protein product: CASSARTDNEQFF. The complete variable domain, with remaining parts taken from reference TRBV11-3 and TRBJ2-1, reads EAGVVQSPRYKIIEKKQPVAFWCNPISGHNTLYWYLQNLGQGPELLIRYENEEAVDDSQLPKDRFSAERLKGVDSTLKIQPAELGDSAVYLCASSARTDNEQFFGPGTRLTVL.